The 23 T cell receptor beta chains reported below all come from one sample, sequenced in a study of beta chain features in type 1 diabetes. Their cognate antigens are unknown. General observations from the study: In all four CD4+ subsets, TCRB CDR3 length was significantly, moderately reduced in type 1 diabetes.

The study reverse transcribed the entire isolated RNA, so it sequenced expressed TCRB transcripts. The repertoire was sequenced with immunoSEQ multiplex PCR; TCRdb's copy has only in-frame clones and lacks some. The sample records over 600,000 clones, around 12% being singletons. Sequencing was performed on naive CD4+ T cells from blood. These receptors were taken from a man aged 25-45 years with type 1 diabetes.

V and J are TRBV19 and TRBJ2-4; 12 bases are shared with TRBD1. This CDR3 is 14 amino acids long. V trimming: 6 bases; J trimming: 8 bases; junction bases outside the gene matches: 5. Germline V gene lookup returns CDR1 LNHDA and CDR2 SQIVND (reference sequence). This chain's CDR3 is CASRLGQGADIQYF. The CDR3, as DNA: TGTGCCAGTAGACTGGGACAGGGGGCGGACATTCAGTACTTC. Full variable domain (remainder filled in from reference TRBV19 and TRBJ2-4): DGGITQSPKYLFRKEGQNVTLSCEQNLNHDAMYWYRQDPGQGLRLIYYSQIVNDFQKGDIAEGYSVSREKKESFPLTVTSAQKNPTAFYLCASRLGQGADIQYFGAGTRLSVL.

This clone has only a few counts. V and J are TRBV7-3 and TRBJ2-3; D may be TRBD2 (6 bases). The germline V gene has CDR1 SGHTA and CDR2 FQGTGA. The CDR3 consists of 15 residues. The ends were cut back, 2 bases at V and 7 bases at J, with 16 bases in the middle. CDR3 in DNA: TGTGCCAGCAGCTTAGAGGGAGCGGCGGGAAATACGCAGTATTTT. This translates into CASSLEGAAGNTQYF.

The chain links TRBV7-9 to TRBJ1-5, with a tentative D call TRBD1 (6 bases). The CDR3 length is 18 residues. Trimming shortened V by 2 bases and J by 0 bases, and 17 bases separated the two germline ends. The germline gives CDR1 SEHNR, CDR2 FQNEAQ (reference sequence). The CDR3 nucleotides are TGTGCCAGCAGCTTAACAGGTACGGGGGCAGCTAGCAATCAGCCCCAGCATTTT. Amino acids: CASSLTGTGAASNQPQHF.

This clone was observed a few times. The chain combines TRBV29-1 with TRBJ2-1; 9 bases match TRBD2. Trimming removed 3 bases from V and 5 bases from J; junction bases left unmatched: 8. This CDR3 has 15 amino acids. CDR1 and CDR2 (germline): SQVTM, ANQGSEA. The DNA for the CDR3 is TGCAGCGTTGAGGGCGGGGGGGTCACAGACAATGAGCAGTTCTTC. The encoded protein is CSVEGGGVTDNEQFF.

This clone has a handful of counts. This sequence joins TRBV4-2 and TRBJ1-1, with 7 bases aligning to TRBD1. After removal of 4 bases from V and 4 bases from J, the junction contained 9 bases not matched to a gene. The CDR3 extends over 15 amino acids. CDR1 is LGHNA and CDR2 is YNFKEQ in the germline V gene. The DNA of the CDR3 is TGTGCCAGCAGCCCAGAGACAGGGAAGGTCACTGAAGCTTTCTTT. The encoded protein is CASSPETGKVTEAFF.

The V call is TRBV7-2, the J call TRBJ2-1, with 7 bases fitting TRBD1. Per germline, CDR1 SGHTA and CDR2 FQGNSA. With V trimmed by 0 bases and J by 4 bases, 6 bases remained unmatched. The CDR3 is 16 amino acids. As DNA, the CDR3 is TGTGCCAGCAGCTTAGCGGGACAGAGCAATTACAATGAGCAGTTCTTC. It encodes CASSLAGQSNYNEQFF. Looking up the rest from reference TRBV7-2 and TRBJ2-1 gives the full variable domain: GAGVSQSPSNKVTEKGKDVELRCDPISGHTALYWYRQSLGQGLEFLIYFQGNSAPDKSGLPSDRFSAERTGGSVSTLTIQRTQQEDSAVYLCASSLAGQSNYNEQFFGPGTRLTVL.

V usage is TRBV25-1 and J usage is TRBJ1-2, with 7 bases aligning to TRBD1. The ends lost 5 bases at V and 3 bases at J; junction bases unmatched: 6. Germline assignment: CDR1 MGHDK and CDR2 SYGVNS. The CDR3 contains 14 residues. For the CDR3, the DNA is TGTGCCAGCAGTAACCCCGGGACAGACTATGGCTACACCTTC. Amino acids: CASSNPGTDYGYTF.

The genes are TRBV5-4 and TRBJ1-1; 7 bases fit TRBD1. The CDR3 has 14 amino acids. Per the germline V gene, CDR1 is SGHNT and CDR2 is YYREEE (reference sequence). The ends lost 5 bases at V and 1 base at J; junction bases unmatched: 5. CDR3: CASRPGTANTEAFF. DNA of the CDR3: TGTGCCAGCAGACCTGGGACAGCGAACACTGAAGCTTTCTTT.

In DNA form, the CDR3 reads TGCGCCAGCCGCCGAGACAGGATGAACACTGAAGCTTTCTTT. Translation gives CASRRDRMNTEAFF. The genes are TRBV4-3 and TRBJ1-1; D possibly corresponds to TRBD1 (6 bases). Germline lookup yields CDR1 LGHNA and CDR2 YSLEER. V gave up 8 bases and J gave up 0 bases, with 13 bases separating them. CDR3 size: 14 residues.

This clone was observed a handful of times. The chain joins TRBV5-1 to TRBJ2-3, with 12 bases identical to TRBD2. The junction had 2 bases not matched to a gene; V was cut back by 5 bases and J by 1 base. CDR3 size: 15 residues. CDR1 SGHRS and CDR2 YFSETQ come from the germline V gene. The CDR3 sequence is CASSRLAGGTDTQYF. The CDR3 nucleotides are TGCGCCAGCAGTCGACTAGCGGGGGGCACAGATACGCAGTATTTT.

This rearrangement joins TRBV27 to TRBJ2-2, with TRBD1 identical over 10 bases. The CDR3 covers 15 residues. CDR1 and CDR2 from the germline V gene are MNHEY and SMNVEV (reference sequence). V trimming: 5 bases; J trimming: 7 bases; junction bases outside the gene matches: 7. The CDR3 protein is CASSPGTGDGGELFF. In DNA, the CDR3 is TGTGCCAGCAGTCCCGGGACAGGGGATGGCGGGGAGCTGTTTTTT.

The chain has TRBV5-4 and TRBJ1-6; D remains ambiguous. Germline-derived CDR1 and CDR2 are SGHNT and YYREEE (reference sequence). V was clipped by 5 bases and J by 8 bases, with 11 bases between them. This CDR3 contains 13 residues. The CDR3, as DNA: TGTGCCAGCAGACGCACGGGAGATTCACCCCTCCACTTT. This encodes CASRRTGDSPLHF. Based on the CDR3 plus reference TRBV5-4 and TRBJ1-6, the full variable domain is ETGVTQSPTHLIKTRGQQVTLRCSSQSGHNTVSWYQQALGQGPQFIFQYYREEENGRGNFPPRFSGLQFPNYSSELNVNALELDDSALYLCASRRTGDSPLHFGNGTRLTVT.

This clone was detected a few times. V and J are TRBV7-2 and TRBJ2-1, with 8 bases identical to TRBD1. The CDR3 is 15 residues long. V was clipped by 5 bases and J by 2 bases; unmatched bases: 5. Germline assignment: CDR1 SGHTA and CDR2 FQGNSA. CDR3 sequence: CASSKDRAPYNEQFF. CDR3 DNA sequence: TGTGCCAGCAGCAAGGACAGGGCGCCCTACAATGAGCAGTTCTTC. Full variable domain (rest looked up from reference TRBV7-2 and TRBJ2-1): GAGVSQSPSNKVTEKGKDVELRCDPISGHTALYWYRQSLGQGLEFLIYFQGNSAPDKSGLPSDRFSAERTGGSVSTLTIQRTQQEDSAVYLCASSKDRAPYNEQFFGPGTRLTVL.

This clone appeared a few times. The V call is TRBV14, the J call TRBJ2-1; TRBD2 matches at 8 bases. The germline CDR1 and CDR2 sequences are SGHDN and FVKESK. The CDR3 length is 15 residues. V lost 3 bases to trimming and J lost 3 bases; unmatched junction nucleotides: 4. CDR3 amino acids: CASSHSGGLYNEQFF. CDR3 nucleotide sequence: TGTGCCAGCAGCCACAGCGGGGGACTCTACAATGAGCAGTTCTTC.

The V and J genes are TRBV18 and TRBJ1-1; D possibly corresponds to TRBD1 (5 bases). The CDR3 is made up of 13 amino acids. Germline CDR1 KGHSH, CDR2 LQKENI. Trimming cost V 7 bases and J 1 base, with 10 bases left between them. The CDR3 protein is CASFLQENTEAFF. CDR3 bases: TGTGCCAGCTTCTTACAGGAGAACACTGAAGCTTTCTTT.

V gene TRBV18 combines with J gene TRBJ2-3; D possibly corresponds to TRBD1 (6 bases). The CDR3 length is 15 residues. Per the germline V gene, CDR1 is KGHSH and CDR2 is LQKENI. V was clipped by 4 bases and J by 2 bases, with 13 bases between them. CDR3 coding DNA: TGTGCCAGCTCACTCCGACAGGAGCTCACAGATACGCAGTATTTT. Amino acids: CASSLRQELTDTQYF.

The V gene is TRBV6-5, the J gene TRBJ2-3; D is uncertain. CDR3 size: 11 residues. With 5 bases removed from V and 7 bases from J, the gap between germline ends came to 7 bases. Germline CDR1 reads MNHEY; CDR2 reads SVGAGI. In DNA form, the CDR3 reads TGTGCCAGCAGTCACGTTCATACGCAGTATTTT. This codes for CASSHVHTQYF.

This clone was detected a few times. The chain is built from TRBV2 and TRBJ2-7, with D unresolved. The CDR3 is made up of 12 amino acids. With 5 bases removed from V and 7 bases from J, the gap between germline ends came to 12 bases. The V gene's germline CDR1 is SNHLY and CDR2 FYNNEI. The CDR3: CASSPLKAEQYF. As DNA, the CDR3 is TGTGCCAGCAGTCCATTAAAAGCAGAGCAGTACTTC.

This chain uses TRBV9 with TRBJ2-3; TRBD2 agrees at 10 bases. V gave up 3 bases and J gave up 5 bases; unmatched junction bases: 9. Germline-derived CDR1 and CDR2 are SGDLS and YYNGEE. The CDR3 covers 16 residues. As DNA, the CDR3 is TGTGCCAGCAGCGCAACCGGGACTAGCGTGATAGATACGCAGTATTTT. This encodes CASSATGTSVIDTQYF.

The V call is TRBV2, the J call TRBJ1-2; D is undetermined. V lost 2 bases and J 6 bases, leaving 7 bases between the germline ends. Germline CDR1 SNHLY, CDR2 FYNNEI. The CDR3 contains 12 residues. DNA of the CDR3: TGTGCCAGCAGTGAATCTGGGAATGGCTACACCTTC. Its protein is CASSESGNGYTF.

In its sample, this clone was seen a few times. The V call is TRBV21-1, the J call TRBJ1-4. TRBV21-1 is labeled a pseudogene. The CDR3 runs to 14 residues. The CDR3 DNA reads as TGTGCCAGCCGAAGGGGGGGGACAAATGAAAAACTGTTTTTT. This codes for CASRRGGTNEKLFF.

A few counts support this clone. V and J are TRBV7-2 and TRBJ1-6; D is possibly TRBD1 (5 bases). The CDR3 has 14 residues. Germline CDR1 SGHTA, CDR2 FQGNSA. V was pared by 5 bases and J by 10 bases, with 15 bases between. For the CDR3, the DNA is TGTGCCAGCAGCCCCGGGGGGGGAGAGTCACCCCTCCACTTT. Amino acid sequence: CASSPGGGESPLHF.

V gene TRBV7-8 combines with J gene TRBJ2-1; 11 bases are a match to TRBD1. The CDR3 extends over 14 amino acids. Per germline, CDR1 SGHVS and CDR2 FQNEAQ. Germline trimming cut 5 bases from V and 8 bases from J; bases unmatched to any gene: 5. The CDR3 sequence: CASSIGTGGHEQFF. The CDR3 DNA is TGTGCCAGCAGCATCGGGACAGGGGGGCATGAGCAGTTCTTC.